This T cell receptor (beta chain) was recorded in a study of T-cell memory formation after mild COVID-19. This clonotype was counted many times. The CDR3 totals 13 residues. Deletions cut 6 bases from V and 1 base from J, with 8 bases between. One entry per CDR3 protein results from TCRdb running MiXCR on the 5' RACE reads. Of hundreds of thousands of distinct CDR3 sequences in the sample, 15% to 20% were seen once. This receptor was taken from a man aged 18 to 30 who had mild COVID-19 (a few samples of this study predate the infection). Cell type and time point are not known. The sequenced sample consisted of PBMCs or a T cell subset sorted from them (not recorded which). This rearrangement joins TRBV12-3 or TRBV12-4 to TRBJ2-3, with D maybe TRBD1 (5 bases). The CDR3 sequence: CASRAGRTDTQYF. CDR3 nucleotide sequence: TGTGCCAGCAGGGCAGGGCGCACAGATACGCAGTATTTT.